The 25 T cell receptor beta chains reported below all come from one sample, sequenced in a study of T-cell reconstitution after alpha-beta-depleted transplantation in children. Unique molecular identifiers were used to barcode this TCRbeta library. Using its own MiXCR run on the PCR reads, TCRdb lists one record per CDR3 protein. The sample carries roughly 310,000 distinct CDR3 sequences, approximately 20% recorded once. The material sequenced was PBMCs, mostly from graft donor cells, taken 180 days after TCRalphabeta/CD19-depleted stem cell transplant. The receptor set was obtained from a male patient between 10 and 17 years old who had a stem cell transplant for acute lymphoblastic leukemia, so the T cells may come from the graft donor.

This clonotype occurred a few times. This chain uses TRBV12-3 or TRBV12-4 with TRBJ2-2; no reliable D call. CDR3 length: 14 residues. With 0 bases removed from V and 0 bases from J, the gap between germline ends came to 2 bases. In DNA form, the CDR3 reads TGTGCCAGCAGTTTAGCATCGAACACCGGGGAGCTGTTTTTT. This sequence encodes CASSLASNTGELFF.

CDR3 DNA: TGTGCCAGTAAAAGCAGGGAGGGAACTGAAGCTTTCTTT. It specifies CASKSREGTEAFF. The rearrangement uses TRBV19 and TRBJ1-1; TRBD1 is a possible D gene (5 bases). The V gene's germline CDR1 is LNHDA and CDR2 SQIVND (reference sequence). The CDR3 runs 13 residues. V was pared by 7 bases and J by 5 bases, with 14 bases between.

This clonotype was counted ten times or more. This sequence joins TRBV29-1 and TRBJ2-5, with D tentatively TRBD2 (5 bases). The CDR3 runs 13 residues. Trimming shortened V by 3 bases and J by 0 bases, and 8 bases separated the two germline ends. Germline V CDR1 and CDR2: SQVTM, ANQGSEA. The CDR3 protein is CSVEEVYQETQYF. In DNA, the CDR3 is TGCAGCGTTGAGGAGGTCTACCAAGAGACCCAGTACTTC.

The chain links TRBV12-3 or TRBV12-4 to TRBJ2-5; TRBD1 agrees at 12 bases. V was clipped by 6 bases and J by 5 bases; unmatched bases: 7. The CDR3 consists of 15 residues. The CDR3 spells CASRSTGTGGETQYF. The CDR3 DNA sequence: TGTGCCAGCAGGTCTACCGGGACAGGGGGCGAGACCCAGTACTTC.

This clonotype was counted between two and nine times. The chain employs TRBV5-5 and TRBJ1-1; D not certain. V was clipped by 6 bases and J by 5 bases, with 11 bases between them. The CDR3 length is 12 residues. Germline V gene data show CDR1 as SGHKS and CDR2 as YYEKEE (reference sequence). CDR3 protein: CASKKEGTEAFF. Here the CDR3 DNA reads TGTGCCAGCAAGAAAGAGGGAACTGAAGCTTTCTTT.

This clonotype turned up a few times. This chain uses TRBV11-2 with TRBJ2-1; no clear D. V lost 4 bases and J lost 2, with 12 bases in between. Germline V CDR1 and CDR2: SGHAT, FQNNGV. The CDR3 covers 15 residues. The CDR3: CASSSTTSAYNEQFF. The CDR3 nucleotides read TGTGCCAGCAGCTCAACTACCAGTGCCTACAATGAGCAGTTCTTC.

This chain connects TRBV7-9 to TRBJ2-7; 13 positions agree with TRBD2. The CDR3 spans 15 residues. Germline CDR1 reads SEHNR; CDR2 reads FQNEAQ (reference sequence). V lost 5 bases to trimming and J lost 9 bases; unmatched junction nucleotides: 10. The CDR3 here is CASSLRVGLAGRQYF. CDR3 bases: TGTGCCAGCAGCCTGAGGGTGGGACTAGCGGGACGGCAGTACTTC.

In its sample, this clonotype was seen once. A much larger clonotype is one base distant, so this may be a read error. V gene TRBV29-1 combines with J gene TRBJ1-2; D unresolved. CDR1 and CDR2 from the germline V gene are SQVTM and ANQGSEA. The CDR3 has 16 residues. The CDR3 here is CSVEKDGRSINYGDTF. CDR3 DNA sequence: TGCAGCGTTGAAAAAGACGGACGGTCTATTAACTATGGCGACACCTTC.

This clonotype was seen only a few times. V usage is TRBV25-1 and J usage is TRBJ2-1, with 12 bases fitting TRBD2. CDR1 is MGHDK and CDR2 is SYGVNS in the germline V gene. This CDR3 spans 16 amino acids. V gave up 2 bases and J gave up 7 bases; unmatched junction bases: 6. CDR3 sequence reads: CASSEEASGRVNEQFF. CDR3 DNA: TGTGCCAGCAGTGAAGAGGCTAGCGGGAGGGTAAATGAGCAGTTCTTC.

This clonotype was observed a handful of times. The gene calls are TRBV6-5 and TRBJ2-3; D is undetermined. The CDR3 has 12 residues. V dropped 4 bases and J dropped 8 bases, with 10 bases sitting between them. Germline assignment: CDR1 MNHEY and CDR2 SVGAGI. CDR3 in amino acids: CASSSQRGTQYF. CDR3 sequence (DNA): TGTGCCAGCAGTTCTCAGCGCGGTACGCAGTATTTT.

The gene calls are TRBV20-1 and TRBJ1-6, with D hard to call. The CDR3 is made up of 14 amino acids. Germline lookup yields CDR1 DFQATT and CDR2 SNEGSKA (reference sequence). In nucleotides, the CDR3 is TGCACCGTTAGCAGAAGCCGCTATAATTCACCCCTCCACTTT. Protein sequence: CTVSRSRYNSPLHF.

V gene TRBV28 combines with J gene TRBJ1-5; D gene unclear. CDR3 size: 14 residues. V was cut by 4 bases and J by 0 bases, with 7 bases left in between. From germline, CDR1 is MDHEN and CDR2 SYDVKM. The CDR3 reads CASSSHYSNQPQHF. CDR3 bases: TGTGCCAGCAGTTCACATTATAGCAATCAGCCCCAGCATTTT.

Here the CDR3 reads CASSWWGGESYNEQFF. CDR3 sequence (DNA): TGTGCCAGCAGCTGGTGGGGGGGTGAATCCTACAATGAGCAGTTCTTC. This chain joins TRBV7-3 and TRBJ2-1, with 7 bases lining up with TRBD2. After removal of 4 bases from V and 1 base from J, the junction contained 7 bases not matched to a gene. Germline V gene data show CDR1 as SGHTA and CDR2 as FQGTGA. The CDR3 is 16 residues long. Complete variable domain (other parts from reference TRBV7-3 and TRBJ2-1): GAGVSQTPSNKVTEKGKYVELRCDPISGHTALYWYRQSLGQGPEFLIYFQGTGAADDSGLPNDRFFAVRPEGSVSTLKIQRTERGDSAVYLCASSWWGGESYNEQFFGPGTRLTVL.

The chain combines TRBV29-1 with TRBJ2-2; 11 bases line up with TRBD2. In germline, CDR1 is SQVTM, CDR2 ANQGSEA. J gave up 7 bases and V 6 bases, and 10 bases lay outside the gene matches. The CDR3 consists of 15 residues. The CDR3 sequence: CSVELAGGTLGELFF. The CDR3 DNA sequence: TGCAGCGTGGAGCTAGCGGGAGGAACTCTCGGGGAGCTGTTTTTT.

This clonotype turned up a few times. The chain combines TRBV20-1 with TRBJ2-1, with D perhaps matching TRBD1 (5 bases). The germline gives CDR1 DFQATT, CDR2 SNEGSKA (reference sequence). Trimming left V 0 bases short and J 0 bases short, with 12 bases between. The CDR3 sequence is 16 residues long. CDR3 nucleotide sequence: TGCAGTGCTAGAGATACCGACAGAAGCTCCTACAATGAGCAGTTCTTC. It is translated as CSARDTDRSSYNEQFF.

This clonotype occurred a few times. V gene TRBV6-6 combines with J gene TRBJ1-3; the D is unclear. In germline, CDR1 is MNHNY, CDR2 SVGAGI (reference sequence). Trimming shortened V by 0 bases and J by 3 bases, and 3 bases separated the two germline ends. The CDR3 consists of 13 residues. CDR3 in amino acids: CASSYSVGNTIYF. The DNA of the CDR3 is TGTGCCAGCAGTTACTCCGTTGGAAACACCATATATTTT.

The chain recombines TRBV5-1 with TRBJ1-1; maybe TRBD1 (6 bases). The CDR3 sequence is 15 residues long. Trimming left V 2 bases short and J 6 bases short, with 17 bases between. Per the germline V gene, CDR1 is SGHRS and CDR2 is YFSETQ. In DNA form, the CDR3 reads TGCGCCAGCAGCTTAAAACAGGGTCTCGGTGCTGAAGCTTTCTTT. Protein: CASSLKQGLGAEAFF. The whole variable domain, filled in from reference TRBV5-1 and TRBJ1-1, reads KAGVTQTPRYLIKTRGQQVTLSCSPISGHRSVSWYQQTPGQGLQFLFEYFSETQRNKGNFPGRFSGRQFSNSRSEMNVSTLELGDSALYLCASSLKQGLGAEAFFGQGTRLTVV.

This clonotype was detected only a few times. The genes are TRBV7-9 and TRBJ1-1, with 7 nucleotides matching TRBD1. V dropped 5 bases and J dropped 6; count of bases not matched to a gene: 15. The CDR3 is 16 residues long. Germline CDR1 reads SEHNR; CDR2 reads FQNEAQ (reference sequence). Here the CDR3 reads CASSPKESRGGPEAFF. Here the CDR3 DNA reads TGTGCCAGCAGCCCCAAAGAGAGCAGGGGGGGTCCTGAAGCTTTCTTT.

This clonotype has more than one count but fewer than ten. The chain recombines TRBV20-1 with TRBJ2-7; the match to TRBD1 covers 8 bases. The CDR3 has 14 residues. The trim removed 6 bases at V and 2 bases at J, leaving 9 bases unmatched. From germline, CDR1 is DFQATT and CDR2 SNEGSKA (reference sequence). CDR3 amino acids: CSAPFRGHTYEQYF. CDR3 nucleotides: TGCAGTGCCCCCTTCAGGGGGCACACCTACGAGCAGTACTTC.

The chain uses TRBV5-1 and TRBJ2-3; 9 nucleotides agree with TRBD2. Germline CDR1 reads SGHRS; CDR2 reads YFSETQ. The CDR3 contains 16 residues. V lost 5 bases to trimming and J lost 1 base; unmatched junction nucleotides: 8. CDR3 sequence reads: CASRLPVAGGTDTQYF. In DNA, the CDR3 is TGCGCCAGCAGGCTACCAGTAGCGGGGGGCACAGATACGCAGTATTTT.

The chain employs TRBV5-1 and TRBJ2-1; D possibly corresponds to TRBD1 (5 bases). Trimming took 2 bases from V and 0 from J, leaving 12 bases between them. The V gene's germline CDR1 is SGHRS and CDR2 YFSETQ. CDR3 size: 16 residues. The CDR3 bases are TGCGCCAGCAGCTTTCGTCTCGACAGCTCCTACAATGAGCAGTTCTTC. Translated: CASSFRLDSSYNEQFF.

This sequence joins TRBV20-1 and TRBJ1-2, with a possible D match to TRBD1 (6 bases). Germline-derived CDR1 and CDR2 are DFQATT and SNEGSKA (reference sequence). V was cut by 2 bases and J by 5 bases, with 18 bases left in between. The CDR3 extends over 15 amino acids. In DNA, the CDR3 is TGCAGTGCTAGACCTACAGGGAGAGGCCTTTATGGCTACACCTTC. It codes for CSARPTGRGLYGYTF.

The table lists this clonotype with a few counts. The CDR3 here is CAGKTSGRTGELFF. DNA for the CDR3: TGTGCTGGGAAGACTAGCGGGAGGACCGGGGAGCTGTTTTTT. The chain has TRBV19 and TRBJ2-2; TRBD2 matches at 13 bases. Germline CDR1 is LNHDA and CDR2 is SQIVND (reference sequence). This CDR3 spans 14 amino acids. The full variable domain, completed using reference TRBV19 and TRBJ2-2, is DGGITQSPKYLFRKEGQNVTLSCEQNLNHDAMYWYRQDPGQGLRLIYYSQIVNDFQKGDIAEGYSVSREKKESFPLTVTSAQKNPTAFYLCAGKTSGRTGELFFGEGSRLTVL.

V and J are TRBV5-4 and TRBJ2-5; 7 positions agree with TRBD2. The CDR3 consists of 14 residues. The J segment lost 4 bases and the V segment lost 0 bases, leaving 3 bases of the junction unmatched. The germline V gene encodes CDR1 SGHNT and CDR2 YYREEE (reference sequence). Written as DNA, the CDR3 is TGTGCCAGCAGCTTGGATATAGCGGGAGAGACCCAGTACTTC. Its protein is CASSLDIAGETQYF. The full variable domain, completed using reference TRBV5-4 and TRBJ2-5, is ETGVTQSPTHLIKTRGQQVTLRCSSQSGHNTVSWYQQALGQGPQFIFQYYREEENGRGNFPPRFSGLQFPNYSSELNVNALELDDSALYLCASSLDIAGETQYFGPGTRLLVL.

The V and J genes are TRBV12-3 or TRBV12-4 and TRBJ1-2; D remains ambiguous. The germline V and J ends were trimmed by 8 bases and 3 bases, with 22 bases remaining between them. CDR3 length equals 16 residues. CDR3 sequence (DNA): TGTGCCAGCGCAAACCCCGACGAACTCTTTTACTATGGCTACACCTTC. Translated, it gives CASANPDELFYYGYTF.